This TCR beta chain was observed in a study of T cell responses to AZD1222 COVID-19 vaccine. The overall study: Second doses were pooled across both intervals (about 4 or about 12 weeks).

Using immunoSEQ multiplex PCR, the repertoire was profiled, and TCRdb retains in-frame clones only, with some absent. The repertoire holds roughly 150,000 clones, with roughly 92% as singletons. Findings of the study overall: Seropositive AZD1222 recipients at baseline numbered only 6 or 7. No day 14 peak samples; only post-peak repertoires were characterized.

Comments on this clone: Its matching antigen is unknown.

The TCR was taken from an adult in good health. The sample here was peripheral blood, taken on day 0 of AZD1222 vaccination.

CDR3 region: CASSGESRNIQYF. The DNA of the CDR3 is TGTGCCAGCAGTGGGGAGTCCAGGAACATTCAGTACTTC. The chain is built from TRBV7-9 and TRBJ2-4; D perhaps matches TRBD2 (5 bases). The V end lost 6 bases, the J end lost 7 bases, and 13 bases lay between the germline ends. CDR1 and CDR2 (germline): SEHNR, FQNEAQ (reference sequence). CDR3 size: 13 residues.